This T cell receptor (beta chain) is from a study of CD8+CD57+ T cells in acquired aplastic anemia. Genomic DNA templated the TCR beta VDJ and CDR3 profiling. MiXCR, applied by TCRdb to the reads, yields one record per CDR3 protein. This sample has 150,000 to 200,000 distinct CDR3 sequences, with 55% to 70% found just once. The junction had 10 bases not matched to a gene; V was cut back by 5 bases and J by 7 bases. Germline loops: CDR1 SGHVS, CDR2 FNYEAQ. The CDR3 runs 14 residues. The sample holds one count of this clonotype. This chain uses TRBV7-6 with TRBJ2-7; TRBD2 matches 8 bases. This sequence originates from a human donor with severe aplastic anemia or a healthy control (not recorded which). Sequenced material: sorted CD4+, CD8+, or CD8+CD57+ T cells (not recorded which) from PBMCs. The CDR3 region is CASSDTGGAGEQYF. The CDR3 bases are TGTGCCAGCAGCGACACCGGGGGGGCCGGGGAGCAGTACTTC.